Each of the 20 T cell receptor beta chains below was sequenced from the same sample in a study of T cell responses to AZD1222 COVID-19 vaccine. The data were produced by immunoSEQ multiplex PCR, yet TCRdb's version contains in-frame clones alone and is incomplete. The profile covers approximately 150,000 clones, with just over 90% appearing a single time and 1.9% taken by the ten largest. The sample consisted of peripheral blood, taken 28 days after the second AZD1222 dose. The receptors stem from an adult who received the AZD1222 COVID-19 vaccine.

The V and J genes are TRBV9 and TRBJ2-3; D is undetermined. V shed 4 bases and J shed 1 base, with 13 bases lying between them. CDR3 length equals 15 residues. Germline V gene lookup returns CDR1 SGDLS and CDR2 YYNGEE. CDR3 residues: CASSYSGFRTDTQYF. The CDR3 coding sequence is TGTGCCAGCAGCTATTCAGGTTTCCGCACAGATACGCAGTATTTT.

This chain joins TRBV5-4 and TRBJ1-1; tentatively, D is TRBD1 (6 bases). The CDR3 is made up of 14 amino acids. V dropped 7 bases and J dropped 1 base, with 14 bases sitting between them. CDR1 is SGHNT, CDR2 YYREEE, per germline (reference sequence). For the CDR3, the DNA is TGTGCCAGCTGCCCTGCAGGGGAGAACACTGAAGCTTTCTTT. Encoded protein: CASCPAGENTEAFF.

The rearrangement uses TRBV7-2 and TRBJ1-2; a possible D gene is TRBD1 (5 bases). Looked up from germline, CDR1 is SGHTA and CDR2 is FQGNSA. The CDR3 covers 16 residues. The V and J ends lost 0 bases and 8 bases respectively, with 19 bases between them. The CDR3 DNA reads as TGTGCCAGCAGCTTAGCGCGCGGCAGGGAGGCTTTCGGCTACACCTTC. This codes for CASSLARGREAFGYTF. Filled out from reference TRBV7-2 and TRBJ1-2, the complete variable domain reads GAGVSQSPSNKVTEKGKDVELRCDPISGHTALYWYRQSLGQGLEFLIYFQGNSAPDKSGLPSDRFSAERTGGSVSTLTIQRTQQEDSAVYLCASSLARGREAFGYTFGSGTRLTVV.

This chain connects TRBV24-1 to TRBJ1-5, with TRBD1 identical over 8 bases. Unmatched junction bases numbered 14, after V lost 5 bases and J lost 3 bases. Germline V lookup: CDR1 KGHDR, CDR2 SFDVKD. The CDR3 totals 18 residues. The CDR3 sequence: CATSGFAAGGLNNQPQHF. Written as DNA, the CDR3 is TGTGCCACCAGTGGGTTTGCGGCAGGGGGCTTGAACAATCAGCCCCAGCATTTT.

V and J are TRBV9 and TRBJ1-4; 11 nucleotides align to TRBD1. The length of the CDR3 is 16 residues. From germline, CDR1 is SGDLS and CDR2 YYNGEE. Unmatched junction bases numbered 4, after V lost 0 bases and J lost 6 bases. CDR3 nucleotide sequence: TGTGCCAGCAGCGTAGCACCGGGACAGGGGGATGAAAAACTGTTTTTT. It is translated as CASSVAPGQGDEKLFF.

The chain's CDR3 is CASSLGDRMYNEQFF. The DNA of the CDR3 is TGTGCCAGCAGCTTAGGGGATAGAATGTACAATGAGCAGTTCTTC. The V gene is TRBV7-3, the J gene TRBJ2-1; D remains unclear. Germline V lookup: CDR1 SGHTA, CDR2 FQGTGA. V was trimmed by 2 bases and J by 4 bases, leaving 12 bases between them. CDR3 length: 15 amino acids.

The chain uses TRBV18 and TRBJ2-7; 11 bases are a match to TRBD1. After removal of 3 bases from V and 3 bases from J, the junction contained 10 bases not matched to a gene. The CDR3 loop spans 17 amino acids. CDR1 and CDR2 from the germline V gene are KGHSH and LQKENI. CDR3 nucleotides: TGTGCCAGCTCACCTCCACGCCGGACAGGGGGCGGCTACGAGCAGTACTTC. Amino acids: CASSPPRRTGGGYEQYF.

V usage is TRBV21-1 and J usage is TRBJ2-7; TRBD2 was called by the table and not checked on the DNA. TRBV21-1 is classified as a pseudogene. The CDR3 has 14 residues. The CDR3 nucleotides read TGTGCCAGCAGCAGGCCCCGGGAGGAAGGCGAGCAGTACTTC. This codes for CASSRPREEGEQYF.

J is TRBJ2-7 and V is TRBV2; 9 bases are shared with TRBD1. This CDR3 has 15 amino acids. V was pared by 6 bases and J by 7 bases, with 13 bases of the junction left unmatched. Germline V gene data show CDR1 as SNHLY and CDR2 as FYNNEI. CDR3 sequence: CASSTGQGQGREQYF. As DNA, the CDR3 is TGTGCCAGCAGCACGGGGCAGGGACAGGGTCGGGAGCAGTACTTC.

The chain combines TRBV5-1 with TRBJ2-5, with D tentatively TRBD1 or TRBD2 (5 bases each). V lost 3 bases, J lost 4 bases, and 10 bases lay in between. This CDR3 is 13 amino acids long. CDR1 is SGHRS, CDR2 YFSETQ, per germline. The CDR3 bases are TGCGCCAGCAGCTCTGGGGGTGGAGAGACCCAGTACTTC. It codes for CASSSGGGETQYF.

V usage is TRBV3-1 (or the pseudogene TRBV3-2) and J usage is TRBJ2-3, with D possibly matching TRBD2 (5 bases). The CDR3 consists of 14 residues. V was clipped by 7 bases and J by 2 bases, with 13 bases between them. Germline CDR1 and CDR2: LGHDT and YNNKEL (reference sequence). CDR3 in amino acids: CASKMDFNTDTQYF. The CDR3 DNA reads TGTGCCAGCAAAATGGACTTCAACACAGATACGCAGTATTTT.

CDR3 DNA sequence: TGTGCCAGCAGCGCCCATAACAACTATGGCTACACCTTC. Protein sequence: CASSAHNNYGYTF. The V gene is TRBV11-2, the J gene TRBJ1-2; no firm D call. The CDR3 contains 13 residues. Trimming cost V 5 bases and J 2 bases, with 9 bases left between them. In germline, CDR1 is SGHAT, CDR2 FQNNGV.

The chain joins TRBV6-5 to TRBJ2-7; no definite D call. With 7 bases removed from V and 4 bases from J, the gap between germline ends came to 8 bases. This CDR3 spans 11 amino acids. Germline V gene data show CDR1 as MNHEY and CDR2 as SVGAGI. The CDR3 loop reads CASTGQYEQYF. The CDR3 nucleotides read TGTGCCAGCACGGGTCAATACGAGCAGTACTTC.

The genes are TRBV28 and TRBJ2-7; possibly TRBD1 for D (6 bases). V lost 5 bases and J lost 5, with 19 bases in between. The CDR3 totals 15 residues. The germline CDR1 and CDR2 sequences are MDHEN and SYDVKM. The CDR3 region has the DNA TGTGCCAGCAGTCCCCCCCTTACAGGGACGAACGAGCAGTACTTC. Its translation is CASSPPLTGTNEQYF.

The genes are TRBV5-1 and TRBJ1-1; D is unclear. Trimming stripped 0 bases from V and 1 base from J, with 13 bases between. Germline CDR1 and CDR2: SGHRS and YFSETQ. This CDR3 region has 16 residues. In nucleotides, the CDR3 is TGCGCCAGCAGCTTGGCCGTGACGGCCGAGAACACTGAAGCTTTCTTT. It encodes CASSLAVTAENTEAFF.

This chain uses TRBV6-5 with TRBJ2-2; the D gene is possibly TRBD1 (6 bases). V was pared by 6 bases and J by 1 base, with 9 bases between. The V gene's germline CDR1 is MNHEY and CDR2 SVGAGI. This CDR3 is 14 amino acids long. The CDR3 region is CASRWTENTGELFF. Here the CDR3 DNA reads TGTGCCAGCAGGTGGACAGAGAACACCGGGGAGCTGTTTTTT.

Note on this clone: One end of the junction fails to match germline, which may point to a read error. The chain recombines TRBV5-1 with TRBJ2-7, with TRBD1 as a possible D gene (5 bases). The length of the CDR3 is 15 residues. Germline lookup yields CDR1 SGHRS and CDR2 YFSETQ. The CDR3 is CASSLVDSWSYQQYF. DNA of the CDR3: TGCGCCAGCAGCTTGGTAGACAGCTGGTCCTACCAGCAGTACTTC. Drawing the rest from reference TRBV5-1 and TRBJ2-7, the complete variable domain is KAGVTQTPRYLIKTRGQQVTLSCSPISGHRSVSWYQQTPGQGLQFLFEYFSETQRNKGNFPGRFSGRQFSNSRSEMNVSTLELGDSALYLCASSLVDSWSYQQYFGPGTRLTVT.

V and J are TRBV18 and TRBJ1-2, with 11 bases aligning to TRBD1. CDR1 is KGHSH, CDR2 LQKENI, per germline. This CDR3 comprises 16 residues. The V gene end was trimmed by 3 bases and the J gene end by 2 bases; junction bases not matched to a gene: 5. CDR3 amino acids: CASSPTGTGGNYGYTF. The CDR3 nucleotides read TGTGCCAGCTCACCGACCGGGACAGGGGGGAACTATGGCTACACCTTC.

This sequence joins TRBV11-3 and TRBJ1-1; the D gene is possibly TRBD1 (5 bases). The length of the CDR3 is 14 residues. Trimming shortened V by 5 bases and J by 0 bases, and 10 bases separated the two germline ends. From germline, CDR1 is SGHNT and CDR2 YENEEA. The CDR3 DNA reads TGTGCCAGCAGCCAGGGCAGTTTGAACACTGAAGCTTTCTTT. Encoded protein: CASSQGSLNTEAFF.

The chain joins TRBV5-1 to TRBJ1-1; possibly TRBD1 for D (5 bases). The CDR3 extends over 17 amino acids. Germline loops: CDR1 SGHRS, CDR2 YFSETQ. The V end was cut by 4 bases, the J end by 1 base, with 20 bases between. The CDR3 DNA is TGCGCCAGCAGCCTTGGAAGTATTCGAGGGGCGAACACTGAAGCTTTCTTT. Translating gives CASSLGSIRGANTEAFF.